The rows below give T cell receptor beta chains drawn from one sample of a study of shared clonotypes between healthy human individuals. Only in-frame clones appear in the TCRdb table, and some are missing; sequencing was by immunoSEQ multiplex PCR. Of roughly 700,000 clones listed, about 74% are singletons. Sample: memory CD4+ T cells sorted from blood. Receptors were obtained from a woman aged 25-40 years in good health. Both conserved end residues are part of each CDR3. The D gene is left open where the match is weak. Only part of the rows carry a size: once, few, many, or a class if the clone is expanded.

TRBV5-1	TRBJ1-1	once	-	CASSLGGGLSTEAFF	TGCGCCAGCAGCTTGGGTGGGGGGCTGAGCACTGAAGCTTTCTTT
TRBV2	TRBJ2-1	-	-	CASKAETRNEQFF	TGTGCCAGCAAGGCAGAAACGCGGAATGAGCAGTTCTTC
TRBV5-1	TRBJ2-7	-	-	CASSLDWGKTYEQYF	TGCGCCAGCAGCTTGGATTGGGGAAAGACCTACGAGCAGTACTTC
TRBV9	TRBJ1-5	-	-	CASSRGDQPQHF	TGTGCCAGCAGCAGGGGGGATCAGCCCCAGCATTTT
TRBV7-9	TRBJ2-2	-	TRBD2	CASSPRTSGLNTGELFF	TGTGCCAGCAGCCCCCGGACTAGCGGGCTGAACACCGGGGAGCTGTTTTTT
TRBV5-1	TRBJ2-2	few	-	CASSLATTTGELFF	TGCGCCAGCAGCTTGGCGACAACCACCGGGGAGCTGTTTTTT
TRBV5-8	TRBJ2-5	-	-	CASSSDGLPEETQYF	TGTGCCAGCAGCTCTGATGGATTACCGGAGGAGACCCAGTACTTC
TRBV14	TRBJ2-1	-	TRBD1	CASSPRGTAYNEQFF	TGTGCCAGCAGCCCGAGAGGGACAGCCTACAATGAGCAGTTCTTC
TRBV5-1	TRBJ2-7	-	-	CASSLGGYTSYEQYF	TGCGCCAGCAGCTTAGGAGGCTACACTTCCTACGAGCAGTACTTC
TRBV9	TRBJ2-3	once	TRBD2	CASSPGTSGFDTQYF	TGTGCCAGCAGCCCCGGGACTAGCGGGTTTGATACGCAGTATTTT